A selection of T cell receptor beta chains follows, all from one sample in a study of T-cell memory formation after mild COVID-19. TCRdb analysed the 5' RACE reads with MiXCR anew, one entry per CDR3 protein. The profile covers more than 45,000 distinct CDR3 sequences, with 9.3% appearing a single time and about an eighth taken by the ten largest. The material sequenced was PBMCs or a T cell subset sorted from them (not recorded which). These receptor sequences come from an adult woman who had mild COVID-19 (a few samples of this study predate the infection). Cell type and time point are not known. The CDR3 runs from the conserved cysteine through the conserved F or W. The D gene is left open where the match is weak. Clone sizes are given selectively: once, few, many, or a class where the clone is expanded.

V gene	D gene	J gene	clone size	CDR3 protein	CDR3 DNA
TRBV20-1	NA	TRBJ2-3	NA	CSAPASGSTDTQYF	TGCAGTGCCCCGGCCAGCGGTAGCACAGATACGCAGTATTTT
TRBV7-2	NA	TRBJ2-7	NA	CASSLGADNRFEQYF	TGTGCCAGCAGCTTAGGAGCCGACAATCGGTTCGAGCAGTACTTC
TRBV20-1	NA	TRBJ2-7	many	CSARDRWGGASYEQYF	TGCAGTGCTAGAGATCGATGGGGGGGCGCTTCCTACGAGCAGTACTTC
TRBV7-2	NA	TRBJ2-1	few	CASSPTPGYNEQFF	TGTGCCAGCAGCCCCACCCCAGGATACAATGAGCAGTTCTTC
TRBV9	TRBD2	TRBJ2-1	few	CASSVYGSAAGGSGDEQFF	TGTGCCAGCAGCGTTTATGGGTCTGCAGCGGGAGGGAGCGGGGATGAGCAGTTCTTC
TRBV6-1	TRBD1	TRBJ1-5	few	CASSLQGGQPQHF	TGTGCCAGCAGCTTACAGGGGGGGCAGCCCCAGCATTTT
TRBV24-1	NA	TRBJ2-7	many	CATSDFNEQYF	TGTGCCACCAGTGATTTCAACGAGCAGTACTTC
TRBV3-1	TRBD2	TRBJ2-1	many	CASSQGTSGRLGEQFF	TGTGCCAGCAGCCAAGGGACTAGCGGGAGATTAGGGGAGCAGTTCTTC
TRBV11-2	NA	TRBJ1-1	few	CASSTETGTPGKAFF	TGTGCCAGCAGCACAGAAACCGGGACTCCTGGGAAAGCTTTCTTT
TRBV18	NA	TRBJ2-2	few	CASSPTDTGELFF	TGTGCCAGCTCACCGACGGACACCGGGGAGCTGTTTTTT
TRBV7-9	NA	TRBJ2-3	NA	CASSTIQLGTDTQYF	TGTGCCAGCAGCACCATACAGCTAGGAACAGATACGCAGTATTTT
TRBV9	NA	TRBJ1-2	few	CASSSPGLGGYTF	TGTGCCAGCAGCTCCCCGGGGCTGGGGGGCTACACCTTC
TRBV7-9	NA	TRBJ1-1	few	CASSLAAGAVNTEAFF	TGTGCCAGCAGCTTAGCGGCAGGGGCGGTGAACACTGAAGCTTTCTTT
TRBV6-5	NA	TRBJ1-2	few	CASSYSAGYGYTF	TGTGCCAGCAGTTACTCAGCCGGGTACGGCTACACCTTC
TRBV12-3/TRBV12-4	NA	TRBJ2-1	NA	CASSWSGGNEQFF	TGTGCCAGCAGTTGGTCCGGAGGTAATGAGCAGTTCTTC
TRBV29-1	NA	TRBJ2-7	NA	CSSGQPSGEQYF	TGCAGCTCTGGACAGCCGTCCGGCGAGCAGTACTTC
TRBV14	NA	TRBJ2-1	few	CASSQELRVNEQFF	TGTGCCAGCAGCCAAGAGTTAAGGGTAAACGAGCAGTTCTTC
TRBV6-2/TRBV6-3	NA	TRBJ2-7	NA	CASRLFRGRLEVNEQYF	TGTGCCAGCAGATTATTCAGAGGACGACTAGAAGTGAACGAGCAGTACTTC
TRBV12-3/TRBV12-4	NA	TRBJ1-4	few	CASSLTEKLFF	TGTGCCAGCAGTTTGACTGAAAAACTGTTTTTT
TRBV24-1	NA	TRBJ1-1	few	CATSGNSVEAFF	TGTGCCACCAGTGGTAACTCGGTGGAAGCTTTCTTT
TRBV6-5	TRBD2	TRBJ2-3	few	CASSSRAGVGHTQYF	TGTGCCAGCAGTTCGAGGGCGGGAGTGGGACATACGCAGTATTTT
TRBV5-1	TRBD1	TRBJ1-2	NA	CASSLGWTGVNYGYTF	TGCGCCAGCAGCTTGGGCTGGACAGGGGTTAACTATGGCTACACCTTC
TRBV7-8	NA	TRBJ2-6	few	CASSLVGSGANVLTF	TGTGCCAGCAGCTTAGTGGGCTCTGGGGCCAACGTCCTGACTTTC
TRBV6-1	NA	TRBJ2-6	many	CASSDNSGANVLTF	TGTGCCAGCAGTGACAACTCTGGGGCCAACGTCCTGACTTTC
TRBV15	NA	TRBJ2-7	many	CATSRARGQSYEQYF	TGTGCCACCAGCAGAGCAAGGGGTCAGAGCTACGAGCAGTACTTC
TRBV19	NA	TRBJ1-5	few	CASSIVATQRQPQHF	TGTGCCAGTAGTATAGTGGCAACTCAGCGTCAGCCCCAGCATTTT
TRBV24-1	TRBD1	TRBJ2-5	NA	CATSDASQGAPETQYF	TGTGCCACCAGTGATGCATCCCAGGGGGCACCAGAGACCCAGTACTTC
TRBV11-2	NA	TRBJ1-1	few	CASSLDPGHRNTEAFF	TGTGCCAGCAGCTTAGATCCGGGACACCGGAACACTGAAGCTTTCTTT
TRBV4-1	TRBD2	TRBJ2-1	NA	CASSQGPLGTTYNEQFF	TGCGCCAGCAGCCAAGGCCCCCTCGGGACTACCTACAATGAGCAGTTCTTC
TRBV12-3/TRBV12-4	NA	TRBJ1-1	NA	CASSLGAALNTEAFF	TGTGCCAGCAGTTTAGGCGCAGCCCTCAACACTGAAGCTTTCTTT